What follows is one TCR beta chain and its context. This clone was seen a handful of times. The antigen this receptor binds is unknown. Per-base quality was not reported, and no clone a single base away is much larger than it. The CDR3 runs 13 residues from the cysteine to the phenylalanine. CDR3 DNA is the only sequence kept; it has 39 bases, read in frame from the first base. CDR1 SGHAT and CDR2 FQNNGV are derived from the germline V gene. A distance of 7 bases separates the germline ends of V and J, which lose 1 base and 4 bases respectively. Single viable CD3+CD4+CD8-CD45RO+ cells were sorted as memory CD4+ T cells on a FACSAria II. CMV serostatus was assessed using a Roche Elecsys assay, by which serum IgG against CMV pp150, pp28, p38 and p52 was detected. After thawing, total CD4+ T cells were enriched by positive selection with CD4 magnetic microbeads. The samples came from a different study that was designed specifically to examine the CD4+ T cell memory repertoire. Peripheral blood mononuclear cells were isolated and cryopreserved according to standard operating procedures, and serum was stored at -80 degrees C. Staining used CD3-PerCP (BW264/56), CD4-APC (RPA-T4), CD45RO-PE (UCHT1) and CD8-Pacific Orange (3B5) antibodies, with Sytox blue excluding non-viable cells.

Genomic DNA was extracted from sorted cells with the Quick-DNA Microprep Kit. Amplification of TCRbeta DNA was done with the immunoSEQ hsTCRbeta kit, following the protocol from the manufacturer. TCRbeta libraries were sequenced on an Illumina MiSeq instrument. In the original analysis: Following removal of out-of-frame sequences, some 2 million distinct TCRbeta sequences were retained, with an average of roughly 70,000 per individual. Each individual was scored using the number of some 150 previously reported CMV-associated TCRbeta sequences that the individual carried and the total number of productive distinct TCRbeta sequences. A beta-binomial model was reimplemented in Python, and scikit-learn random forests with default parameters were trained on data from the US cohort. Classifier performance on the Belgian cohort was summarized as median AUC with percentile confidence intervals over 10,000 bootstrap iterations. The table comes from immuneACCESS by way of TCRdb, which keeps in-frame sequences with V and J called. Part of the clones is missing from these tables; in studies checked, under half for an unresolved V gene and the rest for unknown reasons. That table gives V, J and clone size, and the DNA gave D and trimming. This sample is represented by 25,000 to 35,000 clones; about 75% of them were singletons. The top ten clonotypes cover 0.63% of the sample.

These data are taken from a study of memory CD4+ T cells and cytomegalovirus serostatus (dated by TCRdb to the late 2010s). In terms of the full investigation: The cohort included some 35 healthy adults from Belgium, of whom 9 were CMV seropositive and 24 were CMV seronegative. To replicate a published TCR-based CMV serostatus classifier, the study sequenced CD4+ memory TCRbeta repertoires from a Belgian cohort whose cytomegalovirus serostatus was known.

Broad study findings and their caveats: Only CD4+CD45RO+ memory cells were sequenced, in contrast to the original study, which included naive and memory CD4+ and CD8+ populations. Among the 150 or so previously reported CMV-associated TCRbeta sequences, some 67 showed up in the CD4+ memory repertoires, with each one found in between one and five individuals. A median bootstrapped AUC of roughly 0.95 with a 95% CI of 0.76-1.00 was achieved on the Belgian cohort by the original-framework classifier. The results were interpreted as suggesting that the CMV-associated TCR signature is largely present in the CD4+ memory repertoire. For CMV serostatus prediction, a median bootstrapped AUC of approximately 0.95 was reached with the original framework, and a median bootstrapped AUC of about 0.89 was reached with a US-trained random forest.

Sequencing was performed on memory CD4+ T cells from blood. The V and J segments used are TRBV11-2 and TRBJ1-1; the D gene is not confidently resolved. The origin of this receptor is an adult in good health and CMV-seronegative. Some clones in this sample may be carry-over from other donors' samples. The DNA is TGTGCCAGCAGCTTAGGAATTGGCACTGAAGCTTTCTTT. It encodes CASSLGIGTEAFF.